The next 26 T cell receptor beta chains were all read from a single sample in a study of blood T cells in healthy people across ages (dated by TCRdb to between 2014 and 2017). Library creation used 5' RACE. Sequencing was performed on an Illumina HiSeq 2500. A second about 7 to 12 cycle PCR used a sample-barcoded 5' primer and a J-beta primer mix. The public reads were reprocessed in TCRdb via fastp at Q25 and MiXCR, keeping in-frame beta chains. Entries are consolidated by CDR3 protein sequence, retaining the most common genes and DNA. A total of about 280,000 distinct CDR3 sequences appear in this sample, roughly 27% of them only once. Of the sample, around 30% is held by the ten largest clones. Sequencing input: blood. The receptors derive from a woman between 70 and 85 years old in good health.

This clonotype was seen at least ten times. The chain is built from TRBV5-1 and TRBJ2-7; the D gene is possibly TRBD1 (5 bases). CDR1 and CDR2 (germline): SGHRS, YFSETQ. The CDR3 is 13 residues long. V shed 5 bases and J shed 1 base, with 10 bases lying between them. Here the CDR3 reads CASSRTGSYEQYF. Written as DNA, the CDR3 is TGCGCCAGCAGTAGAACAGGTTCCTACGAGCAGTACTTC.

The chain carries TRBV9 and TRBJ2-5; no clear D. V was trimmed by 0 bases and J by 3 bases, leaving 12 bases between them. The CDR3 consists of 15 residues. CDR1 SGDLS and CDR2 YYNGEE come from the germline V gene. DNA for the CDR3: TGTGCCAGCAGCGTAGAGGGTTTCACGGAAGAGACCCAGTACTTC. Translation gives CASSVEGFTEETQYF.

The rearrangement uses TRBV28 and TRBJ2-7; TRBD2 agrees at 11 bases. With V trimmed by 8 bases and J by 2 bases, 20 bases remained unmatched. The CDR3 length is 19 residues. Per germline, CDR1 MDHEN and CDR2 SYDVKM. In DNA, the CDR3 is TGTGCCAGCCCCGACGCGCGGACTAGCGGGCGAGGAATAACCTACGAGCAGTACTTC. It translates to CASPDARTSGRGITYEQYF.

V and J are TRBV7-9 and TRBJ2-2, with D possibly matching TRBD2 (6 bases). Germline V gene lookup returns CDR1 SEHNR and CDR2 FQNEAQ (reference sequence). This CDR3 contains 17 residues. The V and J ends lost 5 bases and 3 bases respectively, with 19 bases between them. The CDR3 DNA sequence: TGTGCCAGCAGCCGGAACCGGGACTGGCGATACACCGGGGAGCTGTTTTTT. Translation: CASSRNRDWRYTGELFF. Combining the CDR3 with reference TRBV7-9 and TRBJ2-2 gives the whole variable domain DTGVSQNPRHKITKRGQNVTFRCDPISEHNRLYWYRQTLGQGPEFLTYFQNEAQLEKSRLLSDRFSAERPKGSFSTLEIQRTEQGDSAMYLCASSRNRDWRYTGELFFGEGSRLTVL.

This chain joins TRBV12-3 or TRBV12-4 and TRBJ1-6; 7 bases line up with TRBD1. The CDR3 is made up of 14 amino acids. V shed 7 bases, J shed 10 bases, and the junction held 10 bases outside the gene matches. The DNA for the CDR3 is TGTGCCAGCACCCCCGCGGACAGGTTGTCACCCCTCCACTTT. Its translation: CASTPADRLSPLHF.

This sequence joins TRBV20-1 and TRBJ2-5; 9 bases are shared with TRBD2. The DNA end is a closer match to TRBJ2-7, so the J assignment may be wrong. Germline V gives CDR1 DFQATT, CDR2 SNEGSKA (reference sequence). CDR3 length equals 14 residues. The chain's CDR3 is CSAREEAGGYEQYF. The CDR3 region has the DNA TGCAGTGCTAGAGAGGAAGCGGGAGGCTACGAGCAGTACTTC.

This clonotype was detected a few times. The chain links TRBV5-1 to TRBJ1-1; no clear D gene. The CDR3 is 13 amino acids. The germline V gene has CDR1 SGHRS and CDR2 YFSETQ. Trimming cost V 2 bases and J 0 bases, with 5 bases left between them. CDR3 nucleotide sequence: TGCGCCAGCAGCTTCGGGATGAACACTGAAGCTTTCTTT. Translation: CASSFGMNTEAFF.

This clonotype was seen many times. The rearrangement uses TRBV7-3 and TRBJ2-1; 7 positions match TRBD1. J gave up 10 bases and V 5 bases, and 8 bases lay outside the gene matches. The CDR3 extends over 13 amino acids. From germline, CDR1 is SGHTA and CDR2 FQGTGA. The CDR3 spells CASSRLTGDEQFF. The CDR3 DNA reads TGTGCCAGCAGCCGTCTTACAGGGGACGAGCAGTTCTTC.

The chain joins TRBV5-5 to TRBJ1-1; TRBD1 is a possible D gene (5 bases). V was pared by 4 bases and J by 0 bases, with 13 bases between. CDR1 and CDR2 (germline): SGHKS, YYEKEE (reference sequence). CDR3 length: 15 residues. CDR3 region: CASSRLSGLNTEAFF. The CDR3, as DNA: TGTGCCAGCAGCCGATTATCGGGGCTGAACACTGAAGCTTTCTTT. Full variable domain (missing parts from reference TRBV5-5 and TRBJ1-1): DAGVTQSPTHLIKTRGQQVTLRCSPISGHKSVSWYQQVLGQGPQFIFQYYEKEERGRGNFPDRFSARQFPNYSSELNVNALLLGDSALYLCASSRLSGLNTEAFFGQGTRLTVV.

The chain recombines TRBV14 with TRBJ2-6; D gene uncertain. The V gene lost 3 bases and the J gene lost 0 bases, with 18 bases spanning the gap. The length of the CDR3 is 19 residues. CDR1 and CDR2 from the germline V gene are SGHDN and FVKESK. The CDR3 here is CASSQGLSSRRSGANVLTF. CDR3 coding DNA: TGTGCCAGCAGCCAGGGCCTTAGTAGCCGTCGCTCTGGGGCCAACGTCCTGACTTTC.

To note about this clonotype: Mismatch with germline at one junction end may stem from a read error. CDR3 nucleotide sequence: TGTGCCAGCAGCGCCTCGGGGAGCTCCTACAATGAGCGGTTCTTC. Translated: CASSASGSSYNERFF. The rearrangement uses TRBV28 and TRBJ2-1, with D maybe TRBD2 (5 bases). Germline lookup yields CDR1 MDHEN and CDR2 SYDVKM. The CDR3 length is 15 residues.

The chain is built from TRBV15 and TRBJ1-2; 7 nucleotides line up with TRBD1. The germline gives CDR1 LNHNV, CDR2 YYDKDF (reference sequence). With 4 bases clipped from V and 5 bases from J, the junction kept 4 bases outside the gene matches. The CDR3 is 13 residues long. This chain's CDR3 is CATSTGQPYGYTF. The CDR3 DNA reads TGTGCCACCAGCACGGGACAGCCTTATGGCTACACCTTC.

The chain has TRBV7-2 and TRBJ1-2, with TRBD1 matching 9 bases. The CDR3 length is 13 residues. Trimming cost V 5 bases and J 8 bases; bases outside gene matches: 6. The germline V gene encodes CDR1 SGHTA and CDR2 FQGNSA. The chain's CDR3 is CASSPGQGKGYTF. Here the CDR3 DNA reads TGTGCCAGCAGCCCGGGACAGGGCAAAGGCTACACCTTC.

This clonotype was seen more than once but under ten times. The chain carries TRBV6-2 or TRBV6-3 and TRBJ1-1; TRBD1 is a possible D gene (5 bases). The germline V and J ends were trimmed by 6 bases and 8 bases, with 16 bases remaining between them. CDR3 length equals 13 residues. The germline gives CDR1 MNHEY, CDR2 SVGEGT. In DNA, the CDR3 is TGTGCCAGCAGCTTTCCAGGGACGAGAGAAGCTTTCTTT. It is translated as CASSFPGTREAFF.

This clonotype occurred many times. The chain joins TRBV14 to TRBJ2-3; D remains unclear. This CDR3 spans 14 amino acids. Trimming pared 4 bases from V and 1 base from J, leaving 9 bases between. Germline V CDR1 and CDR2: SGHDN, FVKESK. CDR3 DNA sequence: TGTGCCAGCAGCCTACGCTGGGGCACAGATACGCAGTATTTT. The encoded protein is CASSLRWGTDTQYF. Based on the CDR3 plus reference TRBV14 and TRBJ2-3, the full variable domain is EAGVTQFPSHSVIEKGQTVTLRCDPISGHDNLYWYRRVMGKEIKFLLHFVKESKQDESGMPNNRFLAERTGGTYSTLKVQPAELEDSGVYFCASSLRWGTDTQYFGPGTRLTVL.

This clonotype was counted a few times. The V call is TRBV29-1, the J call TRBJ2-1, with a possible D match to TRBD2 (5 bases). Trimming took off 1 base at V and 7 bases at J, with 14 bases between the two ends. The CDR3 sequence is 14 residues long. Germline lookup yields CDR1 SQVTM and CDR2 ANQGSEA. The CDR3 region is CSVEAPPRGNEQFF. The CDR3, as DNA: TGCAGCGTTGAAGCTCCTCCACGGGGTAATGAGCAGTTCTTC.

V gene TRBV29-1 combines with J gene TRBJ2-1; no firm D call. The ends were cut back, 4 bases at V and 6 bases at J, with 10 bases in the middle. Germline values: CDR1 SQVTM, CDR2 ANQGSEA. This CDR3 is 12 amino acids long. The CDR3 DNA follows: TGCAGCGTTGGGTCCTGGAGCAATGAGCAGTTCTTC. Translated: CSVGSWSNEQFF.

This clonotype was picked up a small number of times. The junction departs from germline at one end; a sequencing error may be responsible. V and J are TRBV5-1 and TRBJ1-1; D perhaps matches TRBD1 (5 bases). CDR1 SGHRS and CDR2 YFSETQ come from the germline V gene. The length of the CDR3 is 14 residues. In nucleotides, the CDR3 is TGCGCCAGCAGCTGGGGCCAGGCCAACACTGAAGCGTTCTTT. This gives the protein CASSWGQANTEAFF.

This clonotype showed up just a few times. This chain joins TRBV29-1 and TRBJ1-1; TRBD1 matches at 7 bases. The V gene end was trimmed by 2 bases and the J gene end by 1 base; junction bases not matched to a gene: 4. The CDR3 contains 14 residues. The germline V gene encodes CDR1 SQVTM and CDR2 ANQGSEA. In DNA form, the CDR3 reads TGCAGCGTTGAAACCGGGACAGCGAACACTGAAGCTTTCTTT. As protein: CSVETGTANTEAFF. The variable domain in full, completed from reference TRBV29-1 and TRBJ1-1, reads SAVISQKPSRDICQRGTSLTIQCQVDSQVTMMFWYRQQPGQSLTLIATANQGSEATYESGFVIDKFPISRPNLTFSTLTVSNMSPEDSSIYLCSVETGTANTEAFFGQGTRLTVV.

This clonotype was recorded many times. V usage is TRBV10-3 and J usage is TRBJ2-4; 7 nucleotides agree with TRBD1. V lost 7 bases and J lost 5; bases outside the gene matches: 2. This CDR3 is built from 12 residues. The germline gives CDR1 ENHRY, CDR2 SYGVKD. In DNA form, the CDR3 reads TGTGCCATCAAGGGGGCGGAAAACATTCAGTACTTC. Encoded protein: CAIKGAENIQYF.

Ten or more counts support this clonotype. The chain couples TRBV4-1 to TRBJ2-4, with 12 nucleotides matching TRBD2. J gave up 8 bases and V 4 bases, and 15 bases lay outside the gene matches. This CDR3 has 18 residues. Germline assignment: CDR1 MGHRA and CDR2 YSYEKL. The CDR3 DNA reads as TGCGCCAGCAGCCGTGGCCCCCCTAGCGGGAGGGCCAAGGACATTCAGTACTTC. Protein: CASSRGPPSGRAKDIQYF.

The CDR3 DNA follows: TGTGCCAGCAGCCAAGTCGGGGATGAGGGTTCACCCCTCCACTTT. Translation: CASSQVGDEGSPLHF. The chain uses TRBV3-1 and TRBJ1-6; D not resolved. The CDR3 covers 15 residues. The germline V gene has CDR1 LGHDT and CDR2 YNNKEL (reference sequence). V lost 1 base to trimming and J lost 9 bases, with 13 bases between them. Supplemented by reference TRBV3-1 and TRBJ1-6, the full variable domain reads DTAVSQTPKYLVTQMGNDKSIKCEQNLGHDTMYWYKQDSKKFLKIMFSYNNKELIINETVPNRFSPKSPDKAHLNLHINSLELGDSAVYFCASSQVGDEGSPLHFGNGTRLTVT.

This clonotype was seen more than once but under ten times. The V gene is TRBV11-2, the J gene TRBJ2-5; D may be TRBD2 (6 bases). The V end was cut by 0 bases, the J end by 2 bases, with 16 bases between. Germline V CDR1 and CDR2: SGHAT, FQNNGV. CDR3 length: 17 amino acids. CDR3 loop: CASSLEEGTAYQETQYF. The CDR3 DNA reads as TGTGCCAGCAGCTTAGAGGAGGGAACTGCCTATCAAGAGACCCAGTACTTC.

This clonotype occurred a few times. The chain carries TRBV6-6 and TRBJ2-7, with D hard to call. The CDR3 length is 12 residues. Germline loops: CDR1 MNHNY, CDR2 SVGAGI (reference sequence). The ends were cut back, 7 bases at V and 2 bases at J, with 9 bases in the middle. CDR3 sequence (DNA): TGTGCCAGCATCGGAAGGGCCTACGAGCAGTACTTC. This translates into CASIGRAYEQYF.

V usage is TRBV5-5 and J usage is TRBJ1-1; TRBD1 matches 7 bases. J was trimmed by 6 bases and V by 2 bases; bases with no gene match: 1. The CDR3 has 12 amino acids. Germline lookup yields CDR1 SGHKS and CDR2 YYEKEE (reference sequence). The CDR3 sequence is CASSFGTAEAFF. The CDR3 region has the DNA TGTGCCAGCAGCTTCGGGACAGCTGAAGCTTTCTTT.

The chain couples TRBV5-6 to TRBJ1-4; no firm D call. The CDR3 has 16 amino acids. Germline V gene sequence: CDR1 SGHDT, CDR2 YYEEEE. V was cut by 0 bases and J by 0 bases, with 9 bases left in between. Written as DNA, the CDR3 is TGTGCCAGCAGCTTGGCGGCGGCTGCAACTAATGAAAAACTGTTTTTT. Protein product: CASSLAAAATNEKLFF.